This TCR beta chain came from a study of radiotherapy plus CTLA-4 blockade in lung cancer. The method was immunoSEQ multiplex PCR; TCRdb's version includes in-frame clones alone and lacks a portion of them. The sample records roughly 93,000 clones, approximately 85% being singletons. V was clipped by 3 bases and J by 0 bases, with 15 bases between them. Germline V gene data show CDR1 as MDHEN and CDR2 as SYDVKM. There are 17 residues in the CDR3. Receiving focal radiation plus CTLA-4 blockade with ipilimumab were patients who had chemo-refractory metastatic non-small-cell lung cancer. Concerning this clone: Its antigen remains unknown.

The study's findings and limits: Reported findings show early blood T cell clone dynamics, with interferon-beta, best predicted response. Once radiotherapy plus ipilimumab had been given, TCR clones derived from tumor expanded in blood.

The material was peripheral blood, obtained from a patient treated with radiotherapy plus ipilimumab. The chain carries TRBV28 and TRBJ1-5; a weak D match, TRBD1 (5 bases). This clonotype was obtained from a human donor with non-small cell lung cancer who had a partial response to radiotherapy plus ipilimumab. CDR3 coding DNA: TGTGCCAGCAGTTTTATAGGGGCACAGGATAGCAATCAGCCCCAGCATTTT. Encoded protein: CASSFIGAQDSNQPQHF.